Presented here are 13 T cell receptor beta chains from one specimen sequenced in a study of T cell changes during pregnancy in multiple sclerosis (dated by TCRdb to the late 2010s). The library was made by the immunoSEQ multiplex PCR assay. Sourced from immuneACCESS, this table was stored by TCRdb with only in-frame sequences that have V and J called. A share of the clones is absent; for the studies checked, an unresolved V gene accounts for under half, and the remainder has no known explanation. For this sample the table gives some 43,000 clones, of which almost 95% were detected only once. Of the sample, 6.5% to 9.5% is held by the ten largest clones. The input for sequencing was CD8+ T cells from peripheral blood mononuclear cells, taken in the third trimester of pregnancy. The receptor source for this set is a female donor with multiple sclerosis, enrolled in a pregnancy study.

The chain combines TRBV19 with TRBJ2-7, with a tentative D call TRBD1 (6 bases). The length of the CDR3 is 14 residues. Germline lookup yields CDR1 LNHDA and CDR2 SQIVND (reference sequence). Trimming took 3 bases from V and 3 from J, leaving 12 bases between them. The CDR3 nucleotides are TGTGCCAGTAGTATCTCAGGGGTAGGCTACGAGCAGTACTTC. Its translation is CASSISGVGYEQYF.

The CDR3 region is CASRQGAGGELFF. In DNA, the CDR3 is TGTGCCAGCCGACAGGGGGCCGGCGGGGAGCTGTTTTTT. The chain links TRBV6-5 to TRBJ2-2; TRBD1 aligns across 10 bases. The CDR3 has 13 amino acids. With 8 bases clipped from V and 7 bases from J, the junction kept 4 bases outside the gene matches. Germline V CDR1 and CDR2: MNHEY, SVGAGI.

This clone was seen more than once but under ten times. The CDR3 here is CASSFGTANYGYTF. The CDR3 DNA is TGTGCCAGCAGCTTCGGGACAGCTAACTATGGCTACACCTTC. V is TRBV5-6 and J is TRBJ1-2, with 7 bases lining up with TRBD1. V dropped 2 bases and J dropped 0; count of bases not matched to a gene: 1. The CDR3 length is 14 residues. Looked up from germline, CDR1 is SGHDT and CDR2 is YYEEEE.

This sequence joins TRBV5-1 and TRBJ2-1, with 8 nucleotides matching TRBD2. The J segment lost 9 bases and the V segment lost 4 bases, leaving 18 bases of the junction unmatched. The CDR3 is 17 residues long. Germline CDR1 reads SGHRS; CDR2 reads YFSETQ. CDR3 amino acids: CASSIRLTSALKGEQFF. The CDR3 nucleotides read TGCGCCAGCAGCATAAGGTTGACTAGCGCTTTGAAGGGTGAGCAGTTCTTC.

The rearrangement links TRBV6-5 to TRBJ1-2; D is possibly TRBD1 (6 bases). CDR3 length equals 12 residues. V dropped 4 bases and J dropped 8 bases, with 11 bases sitting between them. The V gene's germline CDR1 is MNHEY and CDR2 SVGAGI. CDR3 nucleotides: TGTGCCAGCAGTTTCGCAGGGGCCGGCTACACCTTC. Protein: CASSFAGAGYTF.

The chain combines TRBV7-9 with TRBJ1-4; D is uncertain. This CDR3 has 16 amino acids. Trimming took off 2 bases at V and 2 bases at J, with 12 bases between the two ends. CDR1 is SEHNR and CDR2 is FQNEAQ in the germline V gene (reference sequence). The CDR3: CASSLFEGSTNEKLFF. CDR3 nucleotides: TGTGCCAGCAGCTTATTCGAGGGCTCGACTAATGAAAAACTGTTTTTT.

Here the CDR3 DNA reads TGTGCCAGCAGTCGACAGGGTAACGGCTACACCTTC. Translated: CASSRQGNGYTF. V gene TRBV2 combines with J gene TRBJ1-2; 7 positions agree with TRBD1. The V and J ends lost 5 bases and 8 bases, in that order; junction bases with no gene match: 5. The CDR3 contains 12 residues. Germline CDR1 is SNHLY and CDR2 is FYNNEI.

The chain combines TRBV7-8 with TRBJ2-3, with 7 bases aligning to TRBD2. V gave up 4 bases and J gave up 0 bases; unmatched junction bases: 7. Germline V lookup: CDR1 SGHVS, CDR2 FQNEAQ. The CDR3 runs 16 residues. CDR3 sequence (DNA): TGTGCCAGCAGCTCCCTAGCGGTAACTAGCACAGATACGCAGTATTTT. Amino acids: CASSSLAVTSTDTQYF.

This rearrangement joins TRBV15 to TRBJ2-1; 7 bases fit TRBD1. The CDR3 contains 17 residues. The germline V gene encodes CDR1 LNHNV and CDR2 YYDKDF (reference sequence). V lost 1 base, J lost 9 bases, and 15 bases stayed unmatched. This CDR3 reads CATSRGKGTGPGGEQFF. CDR3 DNA sequence: TGTGCCACCAGCAGAGGAAAGGGGACGGGCCCAGGGGGTGAGCAGTTCTTC.

The gene calls are TRBV28 and TRBJ2-7, with TRBD1 as a possible D gene (5 bases). V lost 7 bases and J 0 bases, leaving 13 bases between the germline ends. This CDR3 spans 14 amino acids. Germline lookup yields CDR1 MDHEN and CDR2 SYDVKM. CDR3 sequence reads: CASKQGVHSYEQYF. CDR3 sequence (DNA): TGTGCCAGCAAACAAGGGGTGCACTCCTACGAGCAGTACTTC.

The chain recombines TRBV29-1 with TRBJ2-3; 7 bases agree with TRBD2. The CDR3 length is 15 residues. CDR1 SQVTM and CDR2 ANQGSEA come from the germline V gene. J was trimmed by 6 bases and V by 1 base; bases with no gene match: 10. The CDR3: CSVEGLAVNSDTQYF. The CDR3 nucleotides are TGCAGCGTTGAAGGTCTAGCGGTAAATTCTGATACGCAGTATTTT.

The chain uses TRBV6-1 and TRBJ2-7; the D gene is possibly TRBD1 (6 bases). Deletions cut 1 base from V and 3 bases from J, with 16 bases between. The CDR3 runs 16 residues. Germline V gene sequence: CDR1 MNHNS, CDR2 SASEGT. Written as DNA, the CDR3 is TGTGCCAGCAGTGAAGGTATAACAGGGTCTCTCTACGAGCAGTACTTC. Protein: CASSEGITGSLYEQYF.

This clone showed up just once. The chain recombines TRBV7-3 with TRBJ2-1; tentative D call: TRBD2 (5 bases). This CDR3 contains 13 residues. V shed 4 bases and J shed 5 bases, with 9 bases lying between them. Germline values: CDR1 SGHTA, CDR2 FQGTGA. The CDR3 nucleotides are TGTGCCAGCAGCTCACTAGATGACAATGAGCAGTTCTTC. Its protein product is CASSSLDDNEQFF.